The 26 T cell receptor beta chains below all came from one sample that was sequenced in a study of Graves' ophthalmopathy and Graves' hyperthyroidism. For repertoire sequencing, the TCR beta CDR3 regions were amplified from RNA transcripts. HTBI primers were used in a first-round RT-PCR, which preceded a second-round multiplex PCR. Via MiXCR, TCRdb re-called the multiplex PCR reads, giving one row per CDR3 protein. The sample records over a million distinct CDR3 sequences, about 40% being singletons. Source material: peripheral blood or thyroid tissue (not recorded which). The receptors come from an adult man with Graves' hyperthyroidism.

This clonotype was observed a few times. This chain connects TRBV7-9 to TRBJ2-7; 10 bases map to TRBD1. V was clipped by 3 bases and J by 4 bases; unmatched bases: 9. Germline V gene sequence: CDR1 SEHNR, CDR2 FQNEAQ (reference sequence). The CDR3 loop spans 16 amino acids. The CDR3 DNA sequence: TGTGCCAGCAGCTTCCACCTCGGACAGGGGGAATACGAGCAGTACTTC. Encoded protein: CASSFHLGQGEYEQYF.

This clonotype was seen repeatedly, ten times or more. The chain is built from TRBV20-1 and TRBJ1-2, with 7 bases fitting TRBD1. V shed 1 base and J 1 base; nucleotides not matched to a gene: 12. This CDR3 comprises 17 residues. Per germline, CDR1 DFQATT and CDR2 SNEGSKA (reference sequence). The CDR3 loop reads CSARGTGGGMDNYGYTF. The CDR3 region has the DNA TGCAGTGCTAGAGGGACAGGCGGGGGAATGGATAACTATGGCTACACCTTC.

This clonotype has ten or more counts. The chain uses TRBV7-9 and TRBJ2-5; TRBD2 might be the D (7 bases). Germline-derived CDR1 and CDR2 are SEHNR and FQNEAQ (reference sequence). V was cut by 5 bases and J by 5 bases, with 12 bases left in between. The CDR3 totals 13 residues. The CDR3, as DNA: TGTGCCAGCAGCCGCGGGGGCGAGGAGACCCAGTACTTC. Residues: CASSRGGEETQYF. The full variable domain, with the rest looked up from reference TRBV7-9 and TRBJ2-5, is DTGVSQNPRHKITKRGQNVTFRCDPISEHNRLYWYRQTLGQGPEFLTYFQNEAQLEKSRLLSDRFSAERPKGSFSTLEIQRTEQGDSAMYLCASSRGGEETQYFGPGTRLLVL.

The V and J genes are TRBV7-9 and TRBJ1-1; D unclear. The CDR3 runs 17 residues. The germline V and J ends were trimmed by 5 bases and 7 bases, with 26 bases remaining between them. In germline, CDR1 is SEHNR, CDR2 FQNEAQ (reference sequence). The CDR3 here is CASSVELRARGGGEAFF. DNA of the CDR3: TGTGCCAGCAGCGTTGAGCTTCGGGCCCGGGGAGGCGGTGAAGCTTTCTTT.

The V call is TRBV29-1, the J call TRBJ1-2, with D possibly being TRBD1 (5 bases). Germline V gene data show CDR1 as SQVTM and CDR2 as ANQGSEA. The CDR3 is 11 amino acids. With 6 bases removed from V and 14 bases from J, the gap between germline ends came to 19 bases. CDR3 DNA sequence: TGCAGCGTGCCCCCAGGGAGCCAGGAGACCTTC. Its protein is CSVPPGSQETF.

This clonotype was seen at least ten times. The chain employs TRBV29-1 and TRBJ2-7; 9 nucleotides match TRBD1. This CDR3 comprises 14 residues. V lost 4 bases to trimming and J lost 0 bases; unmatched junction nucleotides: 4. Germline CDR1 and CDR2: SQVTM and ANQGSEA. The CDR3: CSVVTGGSSYEQYF. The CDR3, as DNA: TGCAGCGTTGTGACAGGGGGGAGCTCCTACGAGCAGTACTTC.

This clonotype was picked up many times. The CDR3 DNA reads TGCGCCAGCAGCATTGGACAGCCCAATCAGCCCCAGCATTTT. This gives the protein CASSIGQPNQPQHF. This rearrangement joins TRBV5-1 to TRBJ1-5, with TRBD1 as a possible D gene (6 bases). The V gene's germline CDR1 is SGHRS and CDR2 YFSETQ. With 4 bases removed from V and 3 bases from J, the gap between germline ends came to 11 bases. The CDR3 runs to 14 residues.

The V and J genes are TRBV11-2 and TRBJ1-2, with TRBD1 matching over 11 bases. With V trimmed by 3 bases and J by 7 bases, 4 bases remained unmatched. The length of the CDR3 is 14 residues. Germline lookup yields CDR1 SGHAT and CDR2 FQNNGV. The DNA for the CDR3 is TGTGCCAGCAGCTTTGGGGGACAGGGGGTTGGCTACACCTTC. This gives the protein CASSFGGQGVGYTF.

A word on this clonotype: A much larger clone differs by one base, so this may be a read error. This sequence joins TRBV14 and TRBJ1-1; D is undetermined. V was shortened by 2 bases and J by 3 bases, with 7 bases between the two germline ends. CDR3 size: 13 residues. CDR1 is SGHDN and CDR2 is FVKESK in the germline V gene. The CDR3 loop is CASSQQMDTEAFF. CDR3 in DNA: TGTGCCAGCAGCCAACAAATGGACACTGAAGCTTTCTTT.

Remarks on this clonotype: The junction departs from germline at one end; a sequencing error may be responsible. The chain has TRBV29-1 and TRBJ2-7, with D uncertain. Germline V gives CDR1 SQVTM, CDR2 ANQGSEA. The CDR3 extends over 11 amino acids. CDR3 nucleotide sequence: TGCAGCGTTGGGCAGTCCTACGAGCAGCACTTC. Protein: CSVGQSYEQHF.

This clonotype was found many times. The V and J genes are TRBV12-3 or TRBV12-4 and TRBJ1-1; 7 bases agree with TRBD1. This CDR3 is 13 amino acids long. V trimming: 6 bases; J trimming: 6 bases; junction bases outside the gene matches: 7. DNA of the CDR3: TGTGCCAGCAGCCCCGACAGGGTACCTGAAGCTTTCTTT. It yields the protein CASSPDRVPEAFF.

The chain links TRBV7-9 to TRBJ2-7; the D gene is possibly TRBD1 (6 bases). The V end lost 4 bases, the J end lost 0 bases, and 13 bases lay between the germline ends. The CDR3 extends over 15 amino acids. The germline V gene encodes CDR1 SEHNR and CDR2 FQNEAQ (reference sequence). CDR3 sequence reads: CASSSPDSFSYEQYF. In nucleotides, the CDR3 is TGTGCCAGCAGCTCACCGGACAGCTTCTCCTACGAGCAGTACTTC. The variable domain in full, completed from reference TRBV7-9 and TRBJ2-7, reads DTGVSQNPRHKITKRGQNVTFRCDPISEHNRLYWYRQTLGQGPEFLTYFQNEAQLEKSRLLSDRFSAERPKGSFSTLEIQRTEQGDSAMYLCASSSPDSFSYEQYFGPGTRLTVT.

The CDR3, as DNA: TGTGCCAGCAGCGTAGATTCGGGGTCACCCCTCCACTTT. This translates into CASSVDSGSPLHF. The V gene is TRBV9, the J gene TRBJ1-6; no reliable D call. The V end was cut by 0 bases, the J end by 10 bases, with 8 bases between. Germline V gene data show CDR1 as SGDLS and CDR2 as YYNGEE. This CDR3 is 13 amino acids long.

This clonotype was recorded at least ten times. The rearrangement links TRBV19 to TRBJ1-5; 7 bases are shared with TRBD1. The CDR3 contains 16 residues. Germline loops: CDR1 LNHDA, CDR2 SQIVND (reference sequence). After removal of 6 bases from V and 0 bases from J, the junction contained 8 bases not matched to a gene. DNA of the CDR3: TGTGCCAGTAGCAGGCAGGGGGGGAATAGCAATCAGCCCCAGCATTTT. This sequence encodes CASSRQGGNSNQPQHF.

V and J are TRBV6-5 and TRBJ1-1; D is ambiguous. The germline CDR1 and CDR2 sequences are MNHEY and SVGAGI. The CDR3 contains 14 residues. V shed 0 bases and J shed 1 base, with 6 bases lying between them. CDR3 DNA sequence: TGTGCCAGCAGTTACTCTAGGGCGAACACTGAAGCTTTCTTT. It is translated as CASSYSRANTEAFF.

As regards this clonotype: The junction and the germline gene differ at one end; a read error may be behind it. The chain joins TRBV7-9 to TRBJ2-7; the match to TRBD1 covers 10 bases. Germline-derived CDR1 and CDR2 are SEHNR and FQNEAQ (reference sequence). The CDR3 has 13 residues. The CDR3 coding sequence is TGTGACAGCAGCGGACAGGGGGCCTACGAGCAGTACTTC. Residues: CDSSGQGAYEQYF.

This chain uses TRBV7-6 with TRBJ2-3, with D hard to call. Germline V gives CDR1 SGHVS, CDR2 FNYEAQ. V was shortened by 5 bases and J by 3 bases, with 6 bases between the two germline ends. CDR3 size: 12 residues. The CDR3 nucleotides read TGTGCCAGCAGCGAATGGACAGATACGCAGTATTTT. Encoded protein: CASSEWTDTQYF.

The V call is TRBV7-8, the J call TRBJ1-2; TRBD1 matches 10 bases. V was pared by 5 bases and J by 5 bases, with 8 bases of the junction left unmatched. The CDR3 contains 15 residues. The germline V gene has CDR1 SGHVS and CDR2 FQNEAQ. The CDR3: CASSQGQGPGYGYTF. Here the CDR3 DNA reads TGTGCCAGCAGCCAGGGACAGGGGCCTGGATATGGCTACACCTTC.

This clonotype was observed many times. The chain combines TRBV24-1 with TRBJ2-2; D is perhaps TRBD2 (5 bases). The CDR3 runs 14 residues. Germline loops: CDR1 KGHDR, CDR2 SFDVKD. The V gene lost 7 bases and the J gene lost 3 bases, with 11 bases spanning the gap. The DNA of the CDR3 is TGTGCCACCAGCAAGCGGAGTTACACCGGGGAGCTGTTTTTT. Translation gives CATSKRSYTGELFF.

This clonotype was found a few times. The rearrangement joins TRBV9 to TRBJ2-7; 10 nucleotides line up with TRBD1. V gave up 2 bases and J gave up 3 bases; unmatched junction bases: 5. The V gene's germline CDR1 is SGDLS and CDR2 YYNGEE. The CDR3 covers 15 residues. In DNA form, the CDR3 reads TGTGCCAGCAGCGTGTCCGGGACAGGGGTCTACGAGCAGTACTTC. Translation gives CASSVSGTGVYEQYF.

The CDR3 DNA reads as TGTGCCAGCTCACCCGGGGAAGAGCAGTACTTC. Its translation: CASSPGEEQYF. This sequence joins TRBV5-7 and TRBJ2-7, with a possible D match to TRBD2 (5 bases). TRBV5-7 is treated as an ORF (open reading frame) with a function not yet certain. The CDR3 has 11 amino acids. V lost 7 bases and J 7 bases, leaving 12 bases between the germline ends.

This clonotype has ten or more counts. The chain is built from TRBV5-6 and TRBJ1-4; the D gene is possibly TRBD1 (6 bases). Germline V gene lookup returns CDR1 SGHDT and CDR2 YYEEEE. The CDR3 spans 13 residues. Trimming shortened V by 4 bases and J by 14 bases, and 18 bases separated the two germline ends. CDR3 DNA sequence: TGTGCCAGCAGCACCGGGACATCAGTTTTGCTGTTTTTT. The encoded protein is CASSTGTSVLLFF.

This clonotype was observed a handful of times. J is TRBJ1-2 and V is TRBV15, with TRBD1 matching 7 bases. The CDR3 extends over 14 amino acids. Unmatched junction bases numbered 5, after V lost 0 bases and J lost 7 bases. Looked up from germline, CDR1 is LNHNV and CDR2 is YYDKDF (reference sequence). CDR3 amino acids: CATSREGGSFGYTF. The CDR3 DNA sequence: TGTGCCACCAGCAGAGAAGGGGGCTCGTTTGGCTACACCTTC.

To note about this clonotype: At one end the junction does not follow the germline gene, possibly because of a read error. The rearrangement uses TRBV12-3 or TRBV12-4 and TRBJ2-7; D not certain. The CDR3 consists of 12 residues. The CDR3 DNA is TGTGCCAGCGGTTTCCAAGTTTACGAGCAGTACTTC. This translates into CASGFQVYEQYF.

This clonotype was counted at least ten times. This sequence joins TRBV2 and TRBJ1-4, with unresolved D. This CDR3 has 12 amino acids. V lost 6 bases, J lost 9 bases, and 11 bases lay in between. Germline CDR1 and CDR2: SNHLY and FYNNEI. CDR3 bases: TGTGCCAGCAGGACCCAGTTTCAAAAACTGTTTTTT. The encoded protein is CASRTQFQKLFF.

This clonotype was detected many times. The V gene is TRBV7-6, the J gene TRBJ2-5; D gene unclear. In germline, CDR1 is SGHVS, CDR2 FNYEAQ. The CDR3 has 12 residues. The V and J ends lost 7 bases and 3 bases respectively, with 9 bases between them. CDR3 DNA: TGTGCCAGCAACCAGAGAGAAGAGACCCAGTACTTC. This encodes CASNQREETQYF.